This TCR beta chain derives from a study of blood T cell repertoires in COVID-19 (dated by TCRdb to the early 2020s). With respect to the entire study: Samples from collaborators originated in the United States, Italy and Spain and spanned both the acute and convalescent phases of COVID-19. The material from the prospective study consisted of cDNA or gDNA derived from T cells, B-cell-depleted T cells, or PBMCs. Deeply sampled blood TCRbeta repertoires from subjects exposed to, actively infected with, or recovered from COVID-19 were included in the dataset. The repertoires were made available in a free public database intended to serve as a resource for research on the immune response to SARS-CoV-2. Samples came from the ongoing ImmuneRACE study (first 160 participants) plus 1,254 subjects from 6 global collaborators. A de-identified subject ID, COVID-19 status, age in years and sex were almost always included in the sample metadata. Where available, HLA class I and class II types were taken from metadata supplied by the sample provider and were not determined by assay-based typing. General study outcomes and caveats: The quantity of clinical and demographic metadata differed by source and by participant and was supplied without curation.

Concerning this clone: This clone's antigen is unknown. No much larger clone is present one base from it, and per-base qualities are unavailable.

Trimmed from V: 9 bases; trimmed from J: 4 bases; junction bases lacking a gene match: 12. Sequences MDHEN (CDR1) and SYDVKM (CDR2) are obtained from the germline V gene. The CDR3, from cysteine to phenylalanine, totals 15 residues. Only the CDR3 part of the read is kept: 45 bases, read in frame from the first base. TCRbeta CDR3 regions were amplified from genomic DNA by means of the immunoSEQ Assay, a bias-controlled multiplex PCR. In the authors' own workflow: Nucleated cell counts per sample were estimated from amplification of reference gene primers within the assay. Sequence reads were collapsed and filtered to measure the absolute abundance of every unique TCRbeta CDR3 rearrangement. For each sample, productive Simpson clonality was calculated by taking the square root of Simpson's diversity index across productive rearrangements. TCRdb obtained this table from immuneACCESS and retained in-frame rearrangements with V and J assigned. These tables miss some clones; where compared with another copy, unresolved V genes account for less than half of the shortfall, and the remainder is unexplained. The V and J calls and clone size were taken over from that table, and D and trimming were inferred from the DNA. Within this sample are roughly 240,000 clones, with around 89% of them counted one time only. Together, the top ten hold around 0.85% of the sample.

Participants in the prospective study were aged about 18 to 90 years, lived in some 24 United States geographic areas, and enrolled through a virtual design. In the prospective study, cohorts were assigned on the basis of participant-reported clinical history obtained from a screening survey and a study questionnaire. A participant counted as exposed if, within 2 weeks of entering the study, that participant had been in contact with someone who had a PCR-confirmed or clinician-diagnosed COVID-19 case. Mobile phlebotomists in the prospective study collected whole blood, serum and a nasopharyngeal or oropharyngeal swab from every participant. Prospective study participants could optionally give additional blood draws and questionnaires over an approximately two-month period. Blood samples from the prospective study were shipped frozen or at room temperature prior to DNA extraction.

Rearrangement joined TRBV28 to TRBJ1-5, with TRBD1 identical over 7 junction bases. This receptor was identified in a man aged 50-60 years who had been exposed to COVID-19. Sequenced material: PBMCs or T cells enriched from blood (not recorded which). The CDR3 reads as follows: CASLTGDRGNQPQHF. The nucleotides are TGTGCCAGTTTAACAGGGGACCGAGGGAATCAGCCCCAGCATTTT.